Below, one T cell receptor beta chain is given with its context. The antigen is unknown. Preparation of TRB cDNA libraries relied on 5' RACE carrying UMI labels. With the 5' RACE reads reprocessed, TCRdb shows one record per CDR3 protein and no DNA. The sample shows approximately 100,000 distinct CDR3 sequences, and about 1% sits with its ten largest clones. The data derive from a study of CXCR3-negative and CXCR3-positive naive CD8 T cells. At the level of the study: The libraries together contributed some 150 million TRB reads, each supplying about 1.5 +/- 0.3 million. Study-level findings and limits: Naive CXCR3-positive cells had TRB CDR3s more hydrophobic than those of CXCR3-negative naive cells. Naive CXCR3-negative and CXCR3-positive cells had similar TRBV-TRBJ usage; memory differed.

What was sequenced was naive CXCR3+ CD8+ T cells from blood. Subset reported: CD45RO-CCR7+CD27+CD95- naive CD8+ T cells expressing CXCR3 (TNR3+). The sequence came from a human donor in good health. Some clones in this sample may be carry-over from other donors' samples.

CDR3 loop: CASSVDGFRNNSPLHF. This chain joins TRBV9 and TRBJ1-6. Germline loops: CDR1 SGDLS, CDR2 YYNGEE. This CDR3 has 16 residues.